Listed below are T cell receptor beta chains from one sample, sequenced in a study of human T cells and chemical hapten exposure. MiXCR, run by TCRdb on the RACE reads, gives a single entry per CDR3 protein. The table includes over 30,000 distinct CDR3 sequences, over 7.5% detected once. The material sequenced was whole blood, taken in connection with sensitization to the hapten diphenylcyclopropenone (DPC). The receptors originated from a man aged 50-59 years with alopecia areata. Some clones in this sample may be carry-over from other donors' samples. CDR3s include the opening cysteine and the closing phenylalanine or tryptophan. The D gene is left open where the match is weak. Clone size is shown for a subset of rows, as once, few, many or a class of expanded clone.

d_call j_call clone_size v_call cdr3_aa cdr3_nt
. TRBJ2-7 . TRBV29-1 CSVGNRATTYEQYF TGCAGCGTTGGGAATAGGGCTACTACCTACGAGCAGTACTTC
. TRBJ2-2 many TRBV25-1 CASSETTWGNTGELFF TGTGCCAGCAGTGAGACAACCTGGGGTAACACCGGGGAGCTGTTTTTT
. TRBJ2-7 few TRBV29-1 CSVETGFPYEQYF TGCAGCGTTGAAACAGGATTTCCCTACGAGCAGTACTTC
. TRBJ2-1 few TRBV12-3/TRBV12-4 CASSPMGGRYEQFF TGTGCCAGCAGTCCGATGGGGGGTCGGTATGAGCAGTTCTTC
. TRBJ2-1 . TRBV5-1 CASSLDSQNNEQFF TGCGCCAGCAGCTTGGATTCGCAGAACAATGAGCAGTTCTTC
TRBD1 TRBJ1-1 few TRBV5-1 CASSSDPGQGRSEAFF TGCGCCAGCAGCTCGGATCCGGGACAGGGGAGAAGTGAAGCTTTCTTT
TRBD1 TRBJ1-1 many TRBV29-1 CSVGWTGLNTEAFF TGCAGCGTCGGATGGACAGGGCTGAACACTGAAGCTTTCTTT
TRBD1 TRBJ2-7 many TRBV7-2 CASRLDRVGEQYF TGTGCCAGCAGGCTCGACAGGGTCGGCGAGCAGTACTTC
TRBD2 TRBJ2-2 few TRBV11-2 CASSSRLAISDTGELFF TGTGCCAGCAGCTCCCGACTAGCGATAAGTGACACCGGGGAGCTGTTTTTT
. TRBJ2-1 . TRBV27 CASSPLQQSNEQFF TGTGCCAGCAGCCCCCTCCAACAAAGTAATGAGCAGTTCTTC
TRBD2 TRBJ2-7 many TRBV5-1 CASSLGGRFGEQYF TGCGCCAGCAGCTTGGGCGGGAGGTTTGGCGAGCAGTACTTC
. TRBJ1-2 many TRBV29-1 CSVAQSYGYTF TGCAGCGTTGCCCAGAGCTATGGCTACACCTTC
. TRBJ1-2 few TRBV29-1 CSAGLRFGGYTF TGCAGCGCTGGTCTAAGGTTTGGAGGCTACACCTTC
TRBD2 TRBJ2-3 . TRBV12-3/TRBV12-4 CASSPGRSGSTQYF TGTGCCAGCAGTCCGGGGCGGAGCGGGAGTACGCAGTATTTT
TRBD1 TRBJ2-7 many TRBV5-1 CASSRTGREQYF TGCGCCAGCAGCCGGACAGGGCGCGAGCAGTACTTC
TRBD1 TRBJ1-5 . TRBV29-1 CSVGQVNQPQHF TGCAGCGTGGGACAGGTAAATCAGCCCCAGCATTTT
. TRBJ2-2 few TRBV7-9 CASSPLTSYFGELFF TGTGCCAGCAGCCCACTTACGTCCTATTTCGGGGAGCTGTTTTTT
. TRBJ2-7 few TRBV11-2 CASSLGVGSKPYEQYF TGTGCCAGCAGCTTAGGGGTGGGCAGCAAACCCTACGAGCAGTACTTC
TRBD2 TRBJ2-1 few TRBV6-5 CASSYSPFREAGEGVEQFF TGTGCCAGCAGTTACTCGCCCTTTAGGGAAGCGGGAGAAGGGGTTGAGCAGTTCTTC
. TRBJ1-1 many TRBV7-3 CASSLTVDTEAFF TGTGCCAGCAGCTTAACAGTGGACACTGAAGCTTTCTTT
. TRBJ2-2 many TRBV6-5 CAIEADTGELFF TGTGCCATCGAGGCCGACACCGGGGAGCTGTTTTTT
TRBD1 TRBJ1-1 many TRBV5-1 CASSPGTGMNTEAFF TGCGCCAGCAGCCCAGGGACAGGGATGAACACTGAAGCTTTCTTT
. TRBJ2-7 many TRBV7-2 CASRRPTGIRNEQYF TGTGCCAGCAGGCGGCCGACAGGCATAAGGAACGAGCAGTACTTC
. TRBJ1-2 many TRBV2 CASIPTVGWNGYTF TGTGCCAGCATCCCGACAGTGGGGTGGAATGGCTACACCTTC
TRBD1 TRBJ1-1 . TRBV29-1 CSGGQSNTEAFF TGCAGCGGGGGACAGTCGAACACTGAAGCTTTCTTT
. TRBJ1-5 many TRBV9 CASSVGGRQPQHF TGTGCCAGCAGCGTAGGGGGCAGGCAGCCCCAGCATTTT
TRBD2 TRBJ2-1 once TRBV2 CASSPRTSEDNEQFF TGTGCCAGCAGTCCACGGACTAGCGAGGACAATGAGCAGTTCTTC
. TRBJ2-2 many TRBV11-2 CASSLDRSGNTGELFF TGTGCCAGCAGCTTAGATCGTTCCGGTAACACCGGGGAGCTGTTTTTT
. TRBJ1-5 few TRBV7-8 CASSPDSPNQPQHF TGTGCCAGCAGCCCGGACAGTCCTAATCAGCCCCAGCATTTT